This entry lists 26 T cell receptor beta chains sequenced from one sample in a study of T cell responses to AZD1222 COVID-19 vaccine. Sequencing was performed with immunoSEQ multiplex PCR; in TCRdb, only in-frame clones are kept and a portion is missing. The sample carries under 140,000 clones, about 90% recorded once. The input for sequencing was peripheral blood, taken 28 days after the second AZD1222 dose. The receptor set was obtained from an adult who received the AZD1222 COVID-19 vaccine.

The rearrangement joins TRBV12-5 to TRBJ1-2, with D possibly being TRBD1 (5 bases). Trimming left V 1 base short and J 4 bases short, with 10 bases between. Germline-derived CDR1 and CDR2 are LGHNT and FRNRAP. This CDR3 comprises 14 residues. CDR3 residues: CASGLGQLIYGYTF. The CDR3 DNA reads as TGTGCTAGTGGTTTGGGACAGCTTATCTATGGCTACACCTTC.

This chain links TRBV10-3 with TRBJ1-1; D possibly corresponds to TRBD1 (5 bases). CDR1 ENHRY and CDR2 SYGVKD come from the germline V gene. The CDR3 extends over 14 amino acids. The germline V and J ends were trimmed by 8 bases and 5 bases, with 18 bases remaining between them. The CDR3 here is CAIQGQGRSTEAFF. CDR3 DNA: TGTGCCATCCAAGGGCAGGGTAGGAGTACTGAAGCTTTCTTT.

This rearrangement joins TRBV5-1 to TRBJ1-6; D ambiguous. The CDR3 is 12 amino acids. V was cut by 10 bases and J by 10 bases, with 15 bases left in between. Germline V CDR1 and CDR2: SGHRS, YFSETQ. CDR3 DNA: TGCGCCTCAGCGGCGGGAGAATCACCCCTCCACTTT. This gives the protein CASAAGESPLHF.

This chain joins TRBV10-3 and TRBJ2-7, with TRBD1 as a possible D gene (6 bases). The germline gives CDR1 ENHRY, CDR2 SYGVKD. The CDR3 runs 12 residues. V was pared by 8 bases and J by 6 bases, with 14 bases between. Here the CDR3 reads CAIRAGDREQYF. The DNA for the CDR3 is TGTGCCATCCGAGCAGGGGATCGCGAGCAGTACTTC.

The chain uses TRBV5-1 and TRBJ2-5, with a tentative D call TRBD1 (8 bases). Trimming left V 1 base short and J 4 bases short, with 17 bases between. Germline loops: CDR1 SGHRS, CDR2 YFSETQ. The CDR3 length is 16 residues. Here the CDR3 reads CASSLIPTGEGETQYF. CDR3 in DNA: TGCGCCAGCAGCTTGATTCCGACAGGGGAGGGAGAGACCCAGTACTTC.

This clone was recorded once. The chain couples TRBV27 to TRBJ1-2, with D hard to call. V gave up 3 bases and J gave up 3 bases, with 20 bases separating them. This CDR3 has 17 amino acids. Germline V gene lookup returns CDR1 MNHEY and CDR2 SMNVEV (reference sequence). This CDR3 is CASSFDPVGNPDYGYTF. In nucleotides, the CDR3 is TGTGCCAGCAGTTTTGATCCCGTCGGCAACCCCGACTATGGCTACACCTTC.

This clone was seen more than once but under ten times. The genes are TRBV20-1 and TRBJ1-1; the D is unclear. This CDR3 spans 10 amino acids. V shed 2 bases and J shed 8 bases, with 6 bases lying between them. Germline CDR1 and CDR2: DFQATT and SNEGSKA (reference sequence). The CDR3 loop reads CSARTWEAFF. CDR3 DNA: TGCAGTGCTAGAACCTGGGAAGCTTTCTTT.

CDR3 sequence (DNA): TGTGCCATCAGTGAGTCGGGGGCTAGCAGGGACTACGAGCAGTACTTC. Its protein product is CAISESGASRDYEQYF. This sequence joins TRBV10-3 and TRBJ2-7, with D tentatively TRBD1 (6 bases). Trimming took 0 bases from V and 3 from J, leaving 15 bases between them. There are 16 residues in the CDR3. The germline CDR1 and CDR2 sequences are ENHRY and SYGVKD.

The J gene is TRBJ2-5, the V gene TRBV5-1; 7 nucleotides align to TRBD2. This CDR3 is built from 17 residues. From germline, CDR1 is SGHRS and CDR2 YFSETQ. V lost 0 bases and J lost 5; bases outside the gene matches: 13. The CDR3 protein is CASSLEQRGPFGETQYF. Written as DNA, the CDR3 is TGCGCCAGCAGCTTGGAACAGCGGGGTCCCTTCGGGGAGACCCAGTACTTC.

V is TRBV4-1 and J is TRBJ2-6; no definite D call. V shed 5 bases and J shed 0 bases, with 17 bases lying between them. The germline gives CDR1 MGHRA, CDR2 YSYEKL. The CDR3 contains 18 residues. The CDR3 nucleotides read TGCGCCAGCAGCTCTCACCAGGAATTAGTCTCTGGGGCCAACGTCCTGACTTTC. Its translation: CASSSHQELVSGANVLTF.

J is TRBJ1-4 and V is TRBV28, with TRBD1 matching 8 bases. Trimming cost V 3 bases and J 7 bases; bases outside gene matches: 7. Germline loops: CDR1 MDHEN, CDR2 SYDVKM. CDR3 length: 15 amino acids. The CDR3 protein is CASSLQGALSEKLFF. The CDR3 nucleotides read TGTGCCAGCAGTTTGCAGGGGGCGTTGTCTGAAAAACTGTTTTTT. Looking up the rest from reference TRBV28 and TRBJ1-4 gives the full variable domain: DVKVTQSSRYLVKRTGEKVFLECVQDMDHENMFWYRQDPGLGLRLIYFSYDVKMKEKGDIPEGYSVSREKKERFSLILESASTNQTSMYLCASSLQGALSEKLFFGSGTQLSVL.

This chain connects TRBV5-1 to TRBJ1-2; 7 positions agree with TRBD1. Trimming cost V 4 bases and J 4 bases; bases outside gene matches: 4. The CDR3 is 13 residues long. Germline V gene lookup returns CDR1 SGHRS and CDR2 YFSETQ. The CDR3 DNA is TGCGCCAGCAGCCCAGGGGACAGCTATGGCTACACCTTC. It is translated as CASSPGDSYGYTF.

The chain combines TRBV5-6 with TRBJ1-6, with a weak D call TRBD1 (6 bases). Germline CDR1 SGHDT, CDR2 YYEEEE. The CDR3 runs 14 residues. The ends were cut back, 1 base at V and 6 bases at J, with 8 bases in the middle. The CDR3 protein is CASSLLQGNSPLHF. CDR3 DNA sequence: TGTGCCAGCAGCTTGTTACAGGGTAATTCACCCCTCCACTTT.

The chain joins TRBV2 to TRBJ1-6; D is uncertain. There are 15 residues in the CDR3. Trimming cost V 2 bases and J 0 bases, with 5 bases left between them. Germline V gives CDR1 SNHLY, CDR2 FYNNEI. In DNA form, the CDR3 reads TGTGCCAGCAGTGAAAGGAGCTCCTATAATTCACCCCTCCACTTT. It translates to CASSERSSYNSPLHF. Together with reference TRBV2 and TRBJ1-6, the CDR3 gives the full variable domain: EPEVTQTPSHQVTQMGQEVILRCVPISNHLYFYWYRQILGQKVEFLVSFYNNEISEKSEIFDDQFSVERPDGSNFTLKIRSTKLEDSAMYFCASSERSSYNSPLHFGNGTRLTVT.

The chain couples TRBV7-8 to TRBJ2-7; 9 bases are a match to TRBD1. The germline gives CDR1 SGHVS, CDR2 FQNEAQ. Trimming removed 5 bases from V and 5 bases from J; junction bases left unmatched: 10. The CDR3 has 15 residues. CDR3 sequence: CASSPAGQGIHEQYF. CDR3 nucleotide sequence: TGTGCCAGCAGCCCCGCTGGACAGGGGATCCACGAGCAGTACTTC.

This rearrangement joins TRBV9 to TRBJ1-6, with D possibly matching TRBD1 (5 bases). Germline CDR1 SGDLS, CDR2 YYNGEE. The CDR3 consists of 15 residues. Trimming left V 4 bases short and J 4 bases short, with 12 bases between. CDR3 sequence: CASSRGSRYNSPLHF. CDR3 sequence (DNA): TGTGCCAGCAGCAGGGGTTCTCGGTATAATTCACCCCTCCACTTT.

V usage is TRBV19 and J usage is TRBJ1-3; D uncertain. V lost 6 bases, J lost 0 bases, and 12 bases lay in between. Germline CDR1 is LNHDA and CDR2 is SQIVND (reference sequence). CDR3 length: 15 amino acids. The CDR3, as DNA: TGTGCCAGTAGGGCCCCGGGCAACTCTGGAAACACCATATATTTT. This translates into CASRAPGNSGNTIYF. Together with reference TRBV19 and TRBJ1-3, the CDR3 gives the full variable domain: DGGITQSPKYLFRKEGQNVTLSCEQNLNHDAMYWYRQDPGQGLRLIYYSQIVNDFQKGDIAEGYSVSREKKESFPLTVTSAQKNPTAFYLCASRAPGNSGNTIYFGEGSWLTVV.

The V call is TRBV7-3, the J call TRBJ1-2; unclear D gene. The CDR3 loop spans 13 amino acids. Germline V gene sequence: CDR1 SGHTA, CDR2 FQGTGA. Trimming left V 1 base short and J 12 bases short, with 15 bases between. CDR3: CASSLRGSGRHTF. CDR3 coding DNA: TGTGCCAGCAGCTTAAGGGGATCCGGAAGGCACACCTTC.

This sequence joins TRBV9 and TRBJ1-4, with D perhaps TRBD1 (5 bases). Germline CDR1 is SGDLS and CDR2 is YYNGEE. CDR3 length: 14 residues. The V end was cut by 0 bases, the J end by 5 bases, with 8 bases between. CDR3 DNA: TGTGCCAGCAGCGTAGGGGGCACCAATGAAAAACTGTTTTTT. Translated, it gives CASSVGGTNEKLFF.

The chain carries TRBV19 and TRBJ1-1, with 8 bases fitting TRBD1. J gave up 0 bases and V 8 bases, and 5 bases lay outside the gene matches. Germline CDR1 reads LNHDA; CDR2 reads SQIVND (reference sequence). The CDR3 contains 14 residues. CDR3 bases: TGTGCCAGTGTTAGGGACAGGATGAACACTGAAGCTTTCTTT. Encoded protein: CASVRDRMNTEAFF.

V gene TRBV10-3 combines with J gene TRBJ1-5; 10 bases map to TRBD1. This CDR3 has 15 residues. Germline V gene sequence: CDR1 ENHRY, CDR2 SYGVKD. The V gene end was trimmed by 5 bases and the J gene end by 1 base; junction bases not matched to a gene: 2. The CDR3: CAISWGQGSNQPQHF. The DNA for the CDR3 is TGTGCCATCAGTTGGGGACAGGGGAGCAATCAGCCCCAGCATTTT.

CDR3 in amino acids: CASSLGGGSSYEQYF. The CDR3 DNA is TGCGCCAGCAGCTTGGGCGGGGGCAGCTCCTACGAGCAGTACTTC. This chain links TRBV5-1 with TRBJ2-7, with D possibly being TRBD2 (7 bases). V dropped 0 bases and J dropped 0 bases, with 10 bases sitting between them. There are 15 residues in the CDR3. Germline CDR1 SGHRS, CDR2 YFSETQ.

V and J are TRBV18 and TRBJ2-3; D unresolved. Trimming pared 1 base from V and 4 bases from J, leaving 9 bases between. CDR3 length: 14 amino acids. Germline loops: CDR1 KGHSH, CDR2 LQKENI. CDR3 protein: CASSPQRAPDTQYF. As DNA, the CDR3 is TGTGCCAGCTCACCACAACGGGCCCCAGATACGCAGTATTTT.

This clone was counted a few times. V gene TRBV10-3 combines with J gene TRBJ2-3, with D maybe TRBD1 (5 bases). Germline V gives CDR1 ENHRY, CDR2 SYGVKD. V lost 3 bases to trimming and J lost 5 bases, with 12 bases between them. This CDR3 has 14 amino acids. DNA of the CDR3: TGTGCCATCAGTGATCCGACACAGGTAGATACGCAGTATTTT. Residues: CAISDPTQVDTQYF.

The chain carries TRBV6-5 and TRBJ1-1; 7 bases line up with TRBD1. From germline, CDR1 is MNHEY and CDR2 SVGAGI. CDR3 length: 14 residues. V gave up 6 bases and J gave up 3 bases; unmatched junction bases: 7. As DNA, the CDR3 is TGTGCCAGCAGCAACAGGGGAACGGACACTGAAGCTTTCTTT. Translating it yields CASSNRGTDTEAFF.

The genes are TRBV4-1 and TRBJ2-7, with no clear D. The V end lost 0 bases, the J end lost 6 bases, and 15 bases lay between the germline ends. Germline assignment: CDR1 MGHRA and CDR2 YSYEKL. There are 15 residues in the CDR3. The chain's CDR3 is CASSQEAGRYTEQYF. The CDR3 DNA sequence: TGCGCCAGCAGCCAAGAGGCAGGCAGGTACACCGAGCAGTACTTC.